This passage covers 17 T cell receptor beta chains from one sample sequenced in a study of T cell responses to AZD1222 COVID-19 vaccine. Assay: immunoSEQ multiplex PCR; the TCRdb copy retains only in-frame clones and omits some. In the table there are 250,000 to 300,000 clones, almost 95% of which are singletons. The starting material was peripheral blood, obtained 28 days after the second AZD1222 dose. The receptor set was obtained from an adult who received the AZD1222 COVID-19 vaccine.

The count of this clone is one. This chain connects TRBV11-2 to TRBJ2-2; 9 nucleotides match TRBD2. Losses at the gene ends were 5 bases for V and 0 bases for J; bases not matched to a gene: 4. The V gene's germline CDR1 is SGHAT and CDR2 FQNNGV. CDR3 length: 16 residues. The CDR3 DNA follows: TGTGCCAGCAGCAGATTAGCGGGGGCGAACACCGGGGAGCTGTTTTTT. This translates into CASSRLAGANTGELFF.

The CDR3 loop reads CASSDLTRGRNTGELFF. The CDR3 region has the DNA TGTGCCAGCAGCGACTTAACTCGGGGCCGCAACACCGGGGAGCTGTTTTTT. The chain has TRBV28 and TRBJ2-2; D tentatively reads TRBD1 or TRBD2 (5 bases each). The CDR3 is 17 residues long. Deletions cut 6 bases from V and 2 bases from J, with 19 bases between. CDR1 and CDR2 (germline): MDHEN, SYDVKM.

This chain connects TRBV5-1 to TRBJ1-1; perhaps TRBD1 as D (5 bases). V was pared by 1 base and J by 4 bases, with 17 bases between. This CDR3 has 16 residues. From germline, CDR1 is SGHRS and CDR2 YFSETQ. The CDR3 loop reads CASSLTGGKYTTEAFF. In DNA form, the CDR3 reads TGCGCCAGCAGCTTGACAGGAGGGAAGTATACCACTGAAGCTTTCTTT.

The chain has TRBV27 and TRBJ2-1, with 9 bases aligning to TRBD1. V shed 10 bases and J 4 bases; nucleotides not matched to a gene: 8. The CDR3 length is 14 residues. CDR1 is MNHEY, CDR2 SMNVEV, per germline (reference sequence). Written as DNA, the CDR3 is TGTGCCACTGGGGGGACAGGGATATACAATGAGCAGTTCTTC. This codes for CATGGTGIYNEQFF.

The chain has TRBV6-1 and TRBJ2-7; 7 bases are shared with TRBD1. The trim removed 5 bases at V and 5 bases at J, leaving 9 bases unmatched. CDR1 is MNHNS and CDR2 is SASEGT in the germline V gene. The length of the CDR3 is 14 residues. The CDR3 is CASSNRQGDHEQYF. CDR3 nucleotides: TGTGCCAGCAGTAACCGACAGGGAGACCACGAGCAGTACTTC.

The chain employs TRBV5-6 and TRBJ1-6; maybe TRBD1 (5 bases). The CDR3 contains 15 residues. Germline-derived CDR1 and CDR2 are SGHDT and YYEEEE. V dropped 6 bases and J dropped 6 bases, with 16 bases sitting between them. DNA for the CDR3: TGTGCCAGCACCGGGGGAAGAGGTCTTAATTCACCCCTCCACTTT. Translated: CASTGGRGLNSPLHF.

This chain joins TRBV29-1 and TRBJ2-7; D is undetermined. CDR1 is SQVTM, CDR2 ANQGSEA, per germline. The CDR3 contains 12 residues. V was clipped by 0 bases and J by 2 bases, with 5 bases between them. The CDR3 DNA follows: TGCAGCGTTGAAGAGACCCCCTACGAGCAGTACTTC. It is translated as CSVEETPYEQYF.

The V and J genes are TRBV28 and TRBJ1-2, with D maybe TRBD1 (5 bases). Trimming shortened V by 6 bases and J by 1 base, and 18 bases separated the two germline ends. Germline assignment: CDR1 MDHEN and CDR2 SYDVKM. The CDR3 runs 16 residues. DNA of the CDR3: TGTGCCAGCAGCCAGCCCGGGACCCCCATTAACTATGGCTACACCTTC. This gives the protein CASSQPGTPINYGYTF.

The chain joins TRBV5-5 to TRBJ2-7; D may be TRBD1 or TRBD2 (5 bases each). Deletions cut 0 bases from V and 4 bases from J, with 17 bases between. The CDR3 extends over 16 amino acids. The V gene's germline CDR1 is SGHKS and CDR2 YYEKEE (reference sequence). CDR3 nucleotide sequence: TGTGCCAGCAGCTTGGGGGGACCACTACCCTTATACGAGCAGTACTTC. It specifies CASSLGGPLPLYEQYF.

V gene TRBV28 combines with J gene TRBJ2-7; D is perhaps TRBD1 or TRBD2 (5 bases each). CDR3 length: 13 amino acids. V lost 5 bases and J lost 7, with 15 bases in between. CDR1 MDHEN and CDR2 SYDVKM come from the germline V gene. The CDR3 DNA sequence: TGTGCCAGCAGTCCAACTTCGGGACCGGAGCAGTACTTC. This sequence encodes CASSPTSGPEQYF.

The chain employs TRBV14 and TRBJ2-7; tentatively, D is TRBD1 (5 bases). Germline V lookup: CDR1 SGHDN, CDR2 FVKESK. Deletions cut 8 bases from V and 6 bases from J, with 17 bases between. This CDR3 has 13 residues. The CDR3 DNA reads as TGTGCCAGCGCCTTTACTCAGGGCAGCGAGCAGTACTTC. This translates into CASAFTQGSEQYF.

The chain links TRBV20-1 to TRBJ2-7; D ambiguous. The CDR3 is made up of 11 amino acids. Trimming stripped 0 bases from V and 1 base from J, with 1 base between. Germline V CDR1 and CDR2: DFQATT, SNEGSKA (reference sequence). The CDR3 loop reads CSARESYEQYF. In nucleotides, the CDR3 is TGCAGTGCTAGAGAGTCCTACGAGCAGTACTTC.

J is TRBJ2-7 and V is TRBV20-1, with no clear D. The CDR3 totals 11 residues. V lost 2 bases and J lost 3, with 5 bases in between. Looked up from germline, CDR1 is DFQATT and CDR2 is SNEGSKA (reference sequence). CDR3 in DNA: TGCAGTGCTAGACCCGACTACGAGCAGTACTTC. Its translation: CSARPDYEQYF.

The chain employs TRBV5-1 and TRBJ2-7, with TRBD1 as a possible D gene (5 bases). The CDR3 length is 15 residues. Germline lookup yields CDR1 SGHRS and CDR2 YFSETQ. Trimming took 0 bases from V and 3 from J, leaving 13 bases between them. The CDR3 region is CASSLAVGVVYEQYF. CDR3 bases: TGCGCCAGCAGCTTGGCCGTAGGGGTGGTCTACGAGCAGTACTTC.

The chain links TRBV7-3 to TRBJ2-5, with unresolved D. V lost 0 bases to trimming and J lost 5 bases, with 7 bases between them. Germline CDR1 and CDR2: SGHTA and FQGTGA. This CDR3 has 13 amino acids. This CDR3 reads CASSLTPGETQYF. For the CDR3, the DNA is TGTGCCAGCAGCTTAACGCCTGGGGAGACCCAGTACTTC.

The chain carries TRBV7-2 and TRBJ1-4; possible D gene TRBD1, 6 bases. The CDR3 is 12 amino acids. Germline V lookup: CDR1 SGHTA, CDR2 FQGNSA. V lost 5 bases to trimming and J lost 13 bases, with 14 bases between them. CDR3 sequence: CASSQGGGILFF. In DNA form, the CDR3 reads TGTGCCAGCAGCCAAGGGGGAGGGATACTGTTTTTT.

The CDR3 DNA is TGTGCCAGCAGTCTAGACAGGGGCCAAAGCACAGATACGCAGTATTTT. It codes for CASSLDRGQSTDTQYF. The chain joins TRBV7-9 to TRBJ2-3; 8 positions agree with TRBD1. The CDR3 is made up of 16 amino acids. Unmatched junction bases numbered 8, after V lost 6 bases and J lost 0 bases. The V gene's germline CDR1 is SEHNR and CDR2 FQNEAQ (reference sequence).